The subject of this entry is one T cell receptor beta chain. Its antigen is unidentified. The sample is drawn from a study of Ad26.COV2.S vaccination and SARS-CoV-2 variants. On the study more broadly: COV1001, an Ad26.COV2.S trial, supplied this vaccine-arm donor. Ad26.COV2.S, an intramuscular injection, was given once or twice 56 days apart.

The study, taken as a whole, reports: Spike-specific CD8+ and CD4+ T cell responses reportedly showed substantial breadth after vaccination. The TCR breadth and depth analyses may have understated or missed part of the total T cell responses.

Treatment specified: over 15 received Ad26.COV2.S at low or high dose, single or two shots; about 5 received placebo; per-sample allocation not given. The investigators took samples on day 63 after the first vaccine or placebo injection. Assay: immunoSEQ multiplex PCR; the TCRdb copy retains only in-frame clones and omits some. The table shows 300,000 to 400,000 clones, with approximately 86% occurring only once. This sample comprised peripheral blood, obtained in a trial of Ad26.COV2.S vaccine versus placebo. This TCR was sampled from a person between 18 and 65 years old who received the Ad26.COV2.S COVID-19 vaccine or a placebo.

CDR3 loop: CASSVDTGTNYGYTF. The CDR3 bases are TGTGCCAGCAGCGTAGATACCGGGACTAACTATGGCTACACCTTC. The chain uses TRBV9 and TRBJ1-2; D is ambiguous. V lost 0 bases and J 0 bases, leaving 9 bases between the germline ends. Germline CDR1 SGDLS, CDR2 YYNGEE. The CDR3 runs to 15 residues.